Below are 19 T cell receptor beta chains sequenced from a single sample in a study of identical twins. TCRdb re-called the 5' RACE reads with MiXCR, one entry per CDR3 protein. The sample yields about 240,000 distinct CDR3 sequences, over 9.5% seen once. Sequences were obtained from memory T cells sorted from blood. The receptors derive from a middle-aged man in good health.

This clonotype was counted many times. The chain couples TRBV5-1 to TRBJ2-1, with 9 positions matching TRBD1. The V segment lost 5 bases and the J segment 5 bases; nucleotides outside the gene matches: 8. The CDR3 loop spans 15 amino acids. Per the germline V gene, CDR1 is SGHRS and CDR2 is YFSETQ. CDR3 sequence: CASRLQGAPDNEQFF. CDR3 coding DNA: TGCGCCAGCAGACTACAGGGGGCTCCTGACAATGAGCAGTTCTTC.

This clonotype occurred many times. The CDR3 nucleotides are TGTGCCACCAGCAGACCCTCGGAGGGGGGTTCGGCGAAACTGTTTTTT. This sequence encodes CATSRPSEGGSAKLFF. The chain employs TRBV15 and TRBJ1-4, with a weak D call TRBD1 (6 bases). The CDR3 extends over 16 amino acids. Trimming left V 2 bases short and J 11 bases short, with 21 bases between. Germline lookup yields CDR1 LNHNV and CDR2 YYDKDF (reference sequence).

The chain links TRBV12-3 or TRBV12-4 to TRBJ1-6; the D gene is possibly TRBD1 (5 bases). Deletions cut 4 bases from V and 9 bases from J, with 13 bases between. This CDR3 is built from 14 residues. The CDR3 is CASSSPGPGSPLHF. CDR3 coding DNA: TGTGCCAGCAGTTCCCCAGGGCCAGGTTCACCCCTCCACTTT.

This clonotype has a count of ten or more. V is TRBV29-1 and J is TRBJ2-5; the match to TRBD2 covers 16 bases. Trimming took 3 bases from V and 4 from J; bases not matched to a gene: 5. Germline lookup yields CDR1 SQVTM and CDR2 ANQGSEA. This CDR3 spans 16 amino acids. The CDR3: CSVDGTSGRARETQYF. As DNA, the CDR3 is TGCAGCGTTGACGGGACTAGCGGGAGGGCCCGAGAGACCCAGTACTTC.

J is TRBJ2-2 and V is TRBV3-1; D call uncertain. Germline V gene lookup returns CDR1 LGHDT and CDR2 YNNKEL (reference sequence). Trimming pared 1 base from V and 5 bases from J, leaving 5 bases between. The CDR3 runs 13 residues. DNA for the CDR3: TGTGCCAGCAGCCAAGTCCGAACCGGGGAGCTGTTTTTT. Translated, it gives CASSQVRTGELFF.

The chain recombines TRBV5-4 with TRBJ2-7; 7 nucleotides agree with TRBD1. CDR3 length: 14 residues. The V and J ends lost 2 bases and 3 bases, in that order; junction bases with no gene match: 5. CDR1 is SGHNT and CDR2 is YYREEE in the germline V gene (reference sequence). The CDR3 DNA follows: TGTGCCAGCAGCTTTGAGACAGGGTACTACGAGCAGTACTTC. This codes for CASSFETGYYEQYF.

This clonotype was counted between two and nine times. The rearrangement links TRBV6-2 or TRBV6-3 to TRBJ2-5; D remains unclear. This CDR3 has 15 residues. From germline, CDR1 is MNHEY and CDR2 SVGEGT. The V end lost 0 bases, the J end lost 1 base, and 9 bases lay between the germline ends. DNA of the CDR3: TGTGCCAGCAGTTACTCGAGGACGGCCCAAGAGACCCAGTACTTC. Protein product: CASSYSRTAQETQYF.

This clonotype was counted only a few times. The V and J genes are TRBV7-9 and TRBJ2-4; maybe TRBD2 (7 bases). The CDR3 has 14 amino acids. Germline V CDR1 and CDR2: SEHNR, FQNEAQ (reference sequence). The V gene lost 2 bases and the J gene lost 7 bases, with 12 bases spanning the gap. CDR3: CASSLSRGANIQYF. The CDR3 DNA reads TGTGCCAGCAGCTTATCCCGGGGGGCTAACATTCAGTACTTC.

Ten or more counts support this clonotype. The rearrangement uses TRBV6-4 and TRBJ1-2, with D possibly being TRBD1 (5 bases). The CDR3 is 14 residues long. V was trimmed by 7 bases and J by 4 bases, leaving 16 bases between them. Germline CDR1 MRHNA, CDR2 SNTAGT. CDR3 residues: CASTPEAGSYGYTF. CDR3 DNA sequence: TGTGCCAGCACCCCCGAGGCAGGGAGCTATGGCTACACCTTC.

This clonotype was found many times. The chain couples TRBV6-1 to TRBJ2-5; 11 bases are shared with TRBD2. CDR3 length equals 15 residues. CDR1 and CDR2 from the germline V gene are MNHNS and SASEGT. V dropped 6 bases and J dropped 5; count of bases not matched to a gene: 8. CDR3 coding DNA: TGTGCCAGCAGCGAACTAGCGGGAGTTGGGGAGACCCAGTACTTC. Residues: CASSELAGVGETQYF.

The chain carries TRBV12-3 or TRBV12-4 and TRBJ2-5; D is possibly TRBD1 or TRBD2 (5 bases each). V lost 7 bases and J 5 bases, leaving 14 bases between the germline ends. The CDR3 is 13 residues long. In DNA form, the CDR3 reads TGTGCCAGCAAAACGGTAGGGACGGAGACCCAGTACTTC. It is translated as CASKTVGTETQYF.

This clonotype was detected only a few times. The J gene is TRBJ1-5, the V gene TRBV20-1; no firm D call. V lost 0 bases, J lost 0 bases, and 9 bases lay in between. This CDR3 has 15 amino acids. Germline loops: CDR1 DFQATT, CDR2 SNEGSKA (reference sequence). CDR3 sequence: CSARDRVNSNQPQHF. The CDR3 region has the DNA TGCAGTGCTAGAGATCGGGTTAATAGCAATCAGCCCCAGCATTTT.

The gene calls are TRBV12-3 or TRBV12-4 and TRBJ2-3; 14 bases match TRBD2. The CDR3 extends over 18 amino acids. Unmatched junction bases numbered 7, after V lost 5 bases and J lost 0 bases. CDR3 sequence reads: CASSRTSGRYTSTDTQYF. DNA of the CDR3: TGTGCCAGCAGTAGGACTAGCGGGAGGTATACGAGCACAGATACGCAGTATTTT.

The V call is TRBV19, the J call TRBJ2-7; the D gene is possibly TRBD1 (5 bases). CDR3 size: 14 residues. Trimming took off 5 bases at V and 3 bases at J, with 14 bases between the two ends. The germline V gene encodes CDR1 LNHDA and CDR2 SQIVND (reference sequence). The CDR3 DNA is TGTGCCAGTAGTCCCTTTACAGGTCTCTACGAGCAGTACTTC. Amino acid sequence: CASSPFTGLYEQYF. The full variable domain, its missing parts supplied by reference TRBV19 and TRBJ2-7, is DGGITQSPKYLFRKEGQNVTLSCEQNLNHDAMYWYRQDPGQGLRLIYYSQIVNDFQKGDIAEGYSVSREKKESFPLTVTSAQKNPTAFYLCASSPFTGLYEQYFGPGTRLTVT.

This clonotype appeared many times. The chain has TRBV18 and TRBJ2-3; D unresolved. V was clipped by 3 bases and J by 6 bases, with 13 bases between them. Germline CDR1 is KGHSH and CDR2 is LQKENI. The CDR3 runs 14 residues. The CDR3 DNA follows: TGTGCCAGCTCACCCCTAAAGTCTACTGATACGCAGTATTTT. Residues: CASSPLKSTDTQYF.

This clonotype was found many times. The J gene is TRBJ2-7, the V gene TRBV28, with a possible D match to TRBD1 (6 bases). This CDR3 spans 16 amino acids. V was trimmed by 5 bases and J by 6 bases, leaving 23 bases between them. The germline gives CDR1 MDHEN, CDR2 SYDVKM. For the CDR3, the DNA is TGTGCCAGCAGTCTAACCTCAGGGGCAACCTACGTCGAGCAGTACTTC. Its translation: CASSLTSGATYVEQYF. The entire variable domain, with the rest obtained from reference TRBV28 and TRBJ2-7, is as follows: DVKVTQSSRYLVKRTGEKVFLECVQDMDHENMFWYRQDPGLGLRLIYFSYDVKMKEKGDIPEGYSVSREKKERFSLILESASTNQTSMYLCASSLTSGATYVEQYFGPGTRLTVT.

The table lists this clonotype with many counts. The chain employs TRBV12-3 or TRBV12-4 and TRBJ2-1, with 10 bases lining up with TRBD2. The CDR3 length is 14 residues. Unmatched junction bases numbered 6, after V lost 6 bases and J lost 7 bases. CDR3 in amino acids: CASSPGLARNEQFF. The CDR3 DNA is TGTGCCAGCAGCCCGGGACTAGCGAGGAATGAGCAGTTCTTC.

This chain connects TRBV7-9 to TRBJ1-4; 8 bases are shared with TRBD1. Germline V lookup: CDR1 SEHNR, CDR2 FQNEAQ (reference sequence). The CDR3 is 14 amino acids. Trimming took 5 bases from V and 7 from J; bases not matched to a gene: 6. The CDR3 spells CASSQGARGEKLFF. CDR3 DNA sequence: TGTGCCAGCAGCCAGGGGGCAAGGGGTGAAAAACTGTTTTTT. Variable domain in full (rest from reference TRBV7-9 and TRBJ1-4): DTGVSQNPRHKITKRGQNVTFRCDPISEHNRLYWYRQTLGQGPEFLTYFQNEAQLEKSRLLSDRFSAERPKGSFSTLEIQRTEQGDSAMYLCASSQGARGEKLFFGSGTQLSVL.

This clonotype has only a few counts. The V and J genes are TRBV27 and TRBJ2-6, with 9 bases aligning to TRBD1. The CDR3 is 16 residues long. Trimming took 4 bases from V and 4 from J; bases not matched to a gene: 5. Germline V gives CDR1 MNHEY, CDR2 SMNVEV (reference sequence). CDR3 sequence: CASSSGTGRGANVLTF. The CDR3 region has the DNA TGTGCCAGCAGTTCCGGGACAGGGCGCGGGGCCAACGTCCTGACTTTC.